This paragraph covers one TCR beta chain sequence. Its binding antigen is unknown. Base-call qualities are not available, and no considerably larger clone is one nucleotide away. This sample was taken from a study of T cell changes during pregnancy in multiple sclerosis (dated by TCRdb to between 2019 and 2020). For the study in its entirety: The study looked at changes in the T cell repertoire across pregnancy in women with multiple sclerosis.

Libraries were constructed by the immunoSEQ multiplex PCR assay. What TCRdb holds here is the immuneACCESS table cut down to in-frame rearrangements. Part of the clones is not present; checked against another copy, under half of the missing clones reflect an unresolved V gene, and the others are unexplained. The sample table lists under 45,000 clones, 70% to 90% of them with a count of one. The ten largest clonotypes hold around 4.1% of the sample. Germline trimming amounts to 6 bases on V and 8 bases on J, with 9 as the count of junction bases outside the gene matches. The CDR3 runs 14 amino acids, cysteine and phenylalanine included. Of all the DNA, just the CDR3 is kept, 42 bases in frame from base 1. In the germline V gene (reference sequence), CDR1 corresponds to MNHEY and CDR2 to SMNVEV.

Specimen: CD8+ T cells from peripheral blood mononuclear cells, collected in the first trimester of pregnancy. This clonotype was obtained from a female donor with multiple sclerosis, enrolled in a pregnancy study. This receptor chain uses TRBV27 and TRBJ1-5; the central 8 bases match TRBD1. The CDR3 region reads CASREGQGLEPQHF. The bases are TGTGCCAGCAGGGAAGGACAGGGATTGGAGCCCCAGCATTTT.